The next 24 T cell receptor beta chains were all read from a single sample in a study of blood T cell repertoires in COVID-19. Libraries were prepared by immunoSEQ multiplex PCR; TCRdb keeps only in-frame clonotypes and omits some of them. This sample yields 150,000 or so clones, of which about 85% are seen a single time; roughly 5.1% belongs to the top ten. Sequences were obtained from peripheral blood. These receptors were collected from a woman aged 70-85 years with COVID-19, enrolled during active disease.

The chain couples TRBV19 to TRBJ1-5; 7 positions agree with TRBD1. The CDR3 runs 14 residues. Trimming cost V 8 bases and J 0 bases; bases outside gene matches: 4. Germline CDR1 is LNHDA and CDR2 is SQIVND (reference sequence). DNA for the CDR3: TGTGCCAGTGCCGGGACAGCTAGCAATCAGCCCCAGCATTTT. It yields the protein CASAGTASNQPQHF.

The rearrangement uses TRBV19 and TRBJ1-2; 10 bases match TRBD1. The CDR3 extends over 13 amino acids. J was trimmed by 6 bases and V by 5 bases; bases with no gene match: 3. Germline-derived CDR1 and CDR2 are LNHDA and SQIVND (reference sequence). This CDR3 is CASSPDRGDGYTF. The CDR3 nucleotides are TGTGCCAGTAGTCCGGACAGGGGGGATGGCTACACCTTC.

This clone was counted between two and nine times. The J gene is TRBJ2-5, the V gene TRBV11-3, with 7 bases matching TRBD1. The germline V gene encodes CDR1 SGHNT and CDR2 YENEEA. The CDR3 totals 13 residues. V trimming: 6 bases; J trimming: 5 bases; junction bases outside the gene matches: 6. CDR3 sequence reads: CASRRQGEETQYF. The CDR3 DNA follows: TGTGCCAGCAGGCGACAGGGCGAGGAGACCCAGTACTTC.

The rearrangement links TRBV19 to TRBJ1-2, with a tentative D call TRBD1 (6 bases). V lost 8 bases, J lost 2 bases, and 15 bases lay in between. The CDR3 length is 14 residues. In germline, CDR1 is LNHDA, CDR2 SQIVND (reference sequence). The CDR3 DNA follows: TGTGCCAGTTCCGACAGGTCCACAAACTATGGCTACACCTTC. This sequence encodes CASSDRSTNYGYTF.

The rearrangement uses TRBV19 and TRBJ2-7; 10 bases are a match to TRBD1. Germline values: CDR1 LNHDA, CDR2 SQIVND (reference sequence). This CDR3 region has 17 residues. After removal of 1 base from V and 2 bases from J, the junction contained 8 bases not matched to a gene. The CDR3: CASSIVPPGQGTYEQYF. The CDR3 nucleotides read TGTGCCAGTAGTATAGTTCCGCCGGGACAGGGGACCTACGAGCAGTACTTC.

This chain uses TRBV5-1 with TRBJ2-1; 8 nucleotides match TRBD1. The CDR3 has 17 amino acids. The V gene's germline CDR1 is SGHRS and CDR2 YFSETQ. Germline trimming cut 4 bases from V and 6 bases from J; bases unmatched to any gene: 15. The DNA for the CDR3 is TGCGCCAGCAGCCACTTTTGGCCAGGGGGCGCGAGCAATGAGCAGTTCTTC. This translates into CASSHFWPGGASNEQFF.

This chain joins TRBV24-1 and TRBJ2-1, with a weak D call TRBD2 (6 bases). The CDR3 covers 17 residues. Trimming shortened V by 2 bases and J by 3 bases, and 16 bases separated the two germline ends. Germline CDR1 reads KGHDR; CDR2 reads SFDVKD. The CDR3 here is CATSDSGGQPNYNEQFF. Here the CDR3 DNA reads TGTGCCACCAGTGATTCCGGAGGGCAGCCCAACTACAATGAGCAGTTCTTC.

The genes are TRBV6-5 and TRBJ2-1, with 7 bases lining up with TRBD1. CDR3 length: 15 residues. The V segment lost 4 bases and the J segment 6 bases; nucleotides outside the gene matches: 9. Germline V CDR1 and CDR2: MNHEY, SVGAGI. CDR3 nucleotide sequence: TGTGCCAGCAGTTCCGGACAGGCGAGGGCCAATGAGCAGTTCTTC. Translation: CASSSGQARANEQFF.

The V gene is TRBV6-2 or TRBV6-3, the J gene TRBJ1-6; tentatively, D is TRBD1 (5 bases). The germline V and J ends were trimmed by 6 bases and 9 bases, with 15 bases remaining between them. This CDR3 region has 14 residues. CDR1 is MNHEY, CDR2 SVGEGT, per germline. The CDR3 reads CASSQTVRGSPLHF. CDR3 coding DNA: TGTGCCAGCAGCCAGACAGTTAGGGGTTCACCCCTCCACTTT.

V usage is TRBV5-6 and J usage is TRBJ2-3, with 9 positions matching TRBD1. CDR1 and CDR2 from the germline V gene are SGHDT and YYEEEE. This CDR3 is 16 amino acids long. Trimming cost V 1 base and J 5 bases; bases outside gene matches: 8. CDR3 sequence reads: CASSLSRDRVLDTQYF. In DNA form, the CDR3 reads TGTGCCAGCAGCTTGTCTCGGGACAGGGTTTTAGATACGCAGTATTTT.

The table lists this clone with a few counts. The rearrangement joins TRBV5-1 to TRBJ1-2, with D possibly matching TRBD1 (6 bases). CDR1 and CDR2 from the germline V gene are SGHRS and YFSETQ. The V end was cut by 0 bases, the J end by 4 bases, with 10 bases between. This CDR3 spans 14 amino acids. The CDR3 DNA sequence: TGCGCCAGCAGCTTGGGACAGGAGAGCTATGGCTACACCTTC. Residues: CASSLGQESYGYTF.

This clone was counted a single time. One junction end disagrees with the germline gene, perhaps due to a read error. The CDR3 loop is CASSLVGGLQETQYF. CDR3 nucleotides: TGTGCTAGCAGCTTAGTTGGGGGCCTTCAAGAGACCCAGTACTTC. The genes are TRBV7-7 and TRBJ2-5, with D possibly TRBD1 on 6 matching bases. This CDR3 spans 15 amino acids. Germline lookup yields CDR1 SSHAT and CDR2 FNYEAQ (reference sequence).

The V and J genes are TRBV2 and TRBJ2-2; the match to TRBD1 covers 9 bases. CDR3 size: 14 residues. Trimming cost V 7 bases and J 6 bases; bases outside gene matches: 6. Germline V gene lookup returns CDR1 SNHLY and CDR2 FYNNEI. The DNA of the CDR3 is TGTGCCAGCAAGGAACAGGGGGCCCCCGGGGAGCTGTTTTTT. Translating it yields CASKEQGAPGELFF.

V is TRBV5-1 and J is TRBJ2-6, with 7 positions matching TRBD2. CDR3 length: 14 amino acids. Unmatched junction bases numbered 1, after V lost 7 bases and J lost 0 bases. Germline loops: CDR1 SGHRS, CDR2 YFSETQ. CDR3 amino acids: CASGGDSGANVLTF. The CDR3 coding sequence is TGCGCCAGCGGGGGGGACTCTGGGGCCAACGTCCTGACTTTC.

This clone was recorded only once. The chain uses TRBV10-3 and TRBJ1-6, with TRBD1 as a possible D gene (5 bases). This CDR3 is 15 amino acids long. The germline gives CDR1 ENHRY, CDR2 SYGVKD. V lost 11 bases and J lost 5, with 19 bases in between. The DNA for the CDR3 is TGTGCCTCCCAGGGAGGGAAGGCCGATAATTCACCCCTCCACTTT. Amino acid sequence: CASQGGKADNSPLHF.

The chain carries TRBV6-5 and TRBJ2-7; 7 positions match TRBD2. The J segment lost 3 bases and the V segment lost 11 bases, leaving 13 bases of the junction unmatched. Germline-derived CDR1 and CDR2 are MNHEY and SVGAGI. The CDR3 length is 14 residues. The CDR3 protein is CAARKASGNYEQYF. The CDR3 DNA follows: TGTGCCGCCCGAAAGGCTAGCGGAAACTACGAGCAGTACTTC.

The chain links TRBV6-2 or TRBV6-3 to TRBJ2-3; 7 bases are shared with TRBD2. Trimming at V came to 4 bases and at J to 4 bases, leaving 8 bases not matched to a gene. The CDR3 contains 15 residues. Germline V gives CDR1 MNHEY, CDR2 SVGEGT. CDR3 bases: TGTGCCAGCAGTTCCAGAGCGGGGCGGGCAGATACGCAGTATTTT. This encodes CASSSRAGRADTQYF.

The chain links TRBV16 to TRBJ1-6, with no clear D. Trimming removed 1 base from V and 0 bases from J, with 4 bases in between. CDR1 KGHSY and CDR2 FQNENV come from the germline V gene. This CDR3 is 15 amino acids long. This CDR3 is CASSQWSSYNSPLHF. In DNA form, the CDR3 reads TGTGCCAGCAGCCAATGGAGCTCCTATAATTCACCCCTCCACTTT.

This chain links TRBV29-1 with TRBJ2-7, with 7 bases that match TRBD1. Germline CDR1 SQVTM, CDR2 ANQGSEA. V lost 5 bases, J lost 2 bases, and 3 bases stayed unmatched. This CDR3 comprises 12 residues. This CDR3 reads CSVRTGPYEQYF. The CDR3, as DNA: TGCAGCGTTAGGACAGGCCCCTACGAGCAGTACTTC.

This chain joins TRBV7-2 and TRBJ1-6; 10 bases are a match to TRBD1. V trimming: 5 bases; J trimming: 1 base; junction bases outside the gene matches: 2. Germline V gene data show CDR1 as SGHTA and CDR2 as FQGNSA. This CDR3 region has 16 residues. This chain's CDR3 is CASSRDRGSYNSPLHF. In nucleotides, the CDR3 is TGTGCCAGCAGCCGGGACAGGGGATCCTATAATTCACCCCTCCACTTT. Looking up the rest from reference TRBV7-2 and TRBJ1-6 gives the full variable domain: GAGVSQSPSNKVTEKGKDVELRCDPISGHTALYWYRQSLGQGLEFLIYFQGNSAPDKSGLPSDRFSAERTGGSVSTLTIQRTQQEDSAVYLCASSRDRGSYNSPLHFGNGTRLTVT.

J is TRBJ2-7 and V is TRBV30; 13 positions agree with TRBD2. CDR1 and CDR2 from the germline V gene are GTSNPN and SVGIG (reference sequence). V shed 1 base, J shed 1 base, and the junction held 13 bases outside the gene matches. The CDR3 is 19 residues long. CDR3: CAWSGPTLAGGPKSYEQYF. The CDR3 DNA sequence: TGTGCCTGGAGTGGCCCAACACTAGCGGGGGGGCCAAAATCCTACGAGCAGTACTTC.

This chain links TRBV2 with TRBJ2-3, with 7 positions matching TRBD1. V gave up 8 bases and J gave up 3 bases; unmatched junction bases: 11. Germline CDR1 is SNHLY and CDR2 is FYNNEI. The CDR3 is 15 residues long. CDR3 DNA sequence: TGTGCCAGCTTTACCGGGACAGCATTAACAGATACGCAGTATTTT. Protein product: CASFTGTALTDTQYF.

This chain links TRBV7-2 with TRBJ1-1; D gene uncertain. The CDR3 spans 16 residues. The germline CDR1 and CDR2 sequences are SGHTA and FQGNSA. The V end lost 1 base, the J end lost 1 base, and 13 bases lay between the germline ends. The CDR3 protein is CASSLDIRRGNTEAFF. DNA of the CDR3: TGTGCCAGCAGCTTAGATATTCGTCGGGGGAACACTGAAGCTTTCTTT.

J is TRBJ2-2 and V is TRBV7-6, with 9 bases identical to TRBD1. The CDR3 is made up of 15 amino acids. With 6 bases clipped from V and 3 bases from J, the junction kept 5 bases outside the gene matches. Germline assignment: CDR1 SGHVS and CDR2 FNYEAQ. CDR3 loop: CASSPGQGDTGELFF. Here the CDR3 DNA reads TGTGCCAGCAGTCCGGGACAGGGCGACACCGGGGAGCTGTTTTTT. Variable domain in full (rest from reference TRBV7-6 and TRBJ2-2): GAGVSQSPRYKVTKRGQDVALRCDPISGHVSLYWYRQALGQGPEFLTYFNYEAQQDKSGLPNDRFSAERPEGSISTLTIQRTEQRDSAMYRCASSPGQGDTGELFFGEGSRLTVL.